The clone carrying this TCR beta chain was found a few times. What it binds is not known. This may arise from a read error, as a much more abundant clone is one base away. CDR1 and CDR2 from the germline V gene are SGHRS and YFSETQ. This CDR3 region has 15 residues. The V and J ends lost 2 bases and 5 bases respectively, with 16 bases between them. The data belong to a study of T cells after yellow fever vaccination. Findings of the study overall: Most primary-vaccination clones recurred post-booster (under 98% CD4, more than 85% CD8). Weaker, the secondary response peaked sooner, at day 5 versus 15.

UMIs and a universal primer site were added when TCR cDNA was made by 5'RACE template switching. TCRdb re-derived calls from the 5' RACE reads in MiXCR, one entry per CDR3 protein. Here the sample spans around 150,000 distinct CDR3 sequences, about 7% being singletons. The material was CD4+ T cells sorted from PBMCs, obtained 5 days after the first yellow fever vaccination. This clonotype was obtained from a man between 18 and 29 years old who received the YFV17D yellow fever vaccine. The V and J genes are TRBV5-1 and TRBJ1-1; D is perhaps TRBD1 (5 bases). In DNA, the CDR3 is TGCGCCAGCAGCTTAGACAGCAACTCGAGGACTGAAGCTTTCTTT. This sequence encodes CASSLDSNSRTEAFF.